This passage covers 10 T cell receptor beta chains from one sample sequenced in a study of T cell changes during pregnancy in multiple sclerosis. Assay: immunoSEQ multiplex PCR; the TCRdb copy retains only in-frame clones and omits some. In the table there are some 79,000 clones, about 89% of which are singletons. This sample comprised CD4+ T cells from peripheral blood mononuclear cells, obtained in the second trimester of pregnancy. The receptor source for this set is a female donor with multiple sclerosis, enrolled in a pregnancy study.

Comment on this clone: Other DNA variants within this sample encode the same CDR3. The genes are TRBV5-4 and TRBJ2-1, with 14 nucleotides matching TRBD2. In germline, CDR1 is SGHNT, CDR2 YYREEE (reference sequence). The ends lost 3 bases at V and 5 bases at J; junction bases unmatched: 1. CDR3 length: 15 amino acids. CDR3 in amino acids: CASSSGLAGDNEQFF. The DNA of the CDR3 is TGTGCCAGCAGCTCGGGACTAGCGGGAGACAATGAGCAGTTCTTC.

The gene calls are TRBV7-9 and TRBJ2-7; TRBD2 aligns across 7 bases. There are 14 residues in the CDR3. V dropped 0 bases and J dropped 3; count of bases not matched to a gene: 2. Germline lookup yields CDR1 SEHNR and CDR2 FQNEAQ (reference sequence). This CDR3 is CASSLAGGDYEQYF. The CDR3, as DNA: TGTGCCAGCAGCTTAGCTGGGGGGGACTACGAGCAGTACTTC.

V usage is TRBV7-2 and J usage is TRBJ2-7; D is ambiguous. CDR1 and CDR2 (germline): SGHTA, FQGNSA. This CDR3 comprises 13 residues. Deletions cut 5 bases from V and 3 bases from J, with 11 bases between. The CDR3 here is CASSRDGYYEQYF. CDR3 coding DNA: TGTGCCAGCAGCCGCGACGGGTACTACGAGCAGTACTTC.

This chain connects TRBV18 to TRBJ2-5, with TRBD2 matching 9 bases. Germline values: CDR1 KGHSH, CDR2 LQKENI. The CDR3 is 18 residues long. Losses at the gene ends were 1 base for V and 0 bases for J; bases not matched to a gene: 9. CDR3 bases: TGTGCCAGCTCACCACTTAGTAGCGGGAGCGCGTACCAAGAGACCCAGTACTTC. Translated, it gives CASSPLSSGSAYQETQYF.

This chain joins TRBV10-3 and TRBJ1-2; 10 nucleotides line up with TRBD1. Germline CDR1 ENHRY, CDR2 SYGVKD. The CDR3 spans 15 residues. Trimming at V came to 6 bases and at J to 4 bases, leaving 8 bases not matched to a gene. CDR3 loop: CAISQGTGAGYGYTF. The CDR3 coding sequence is TGTGCCATCAGCCAAGGGACAGGGGCGGGCTATGGCTACACCTTC.

The chain links TRBV4-1 to TRBJ1-1; D may be TRBD1 (6 bases). The CDR3 consists of 17 residues. Germline CDR1 reads MGHRA; CDR2 reads YSYEKL. V was clipped by 0 bases and J by 0 bases, with 14 bases between them. CDR3 residues: CASSQDPRTVLNTEAFF. In DNA form, the CDR3 reads TGCGCCAGCAGCCAAGATCCCCGGACAGTTTTGAACACTGAAGCTTTCTTT.

V is TRBV14 and J is TRBJ1-4; D is unclear. Looked up from germline, CDR1 is SGHDN and CDR2 is FVKESK. V lost 4 bases, J lost 8 bases, and 14 bases lay in between. This CDR3 spans 14 amino acids. The CDR3 loop is CASSPRVFGEKLFF. The CDR3 nucleotides read TGTGCCAGCAGCCCGAGGGTATTCGGGGAAAAACTGTTTTTT.

This chain uses TRBV7-2 with TRBJ2-4; no reliable D call. The germline gives CDR1 SGHTA, CDR2 FQGNSA. CDR3 length: 14 residues. V lost 8 bases and J 1 base, leaving 12 bases between the germline ends. The DNA for the CDR3 is TGTGCCAGCCTTGCCCCTAGTGCCAAAAACATTCAGTACTTC. It yields the protein CASLAPSAKNIQYF.

The chain uses TRBV14 and TRBJ2-3, with D maybe TRBD1 (5 bases). Per the germline V gene, CDR1 is SGHDN and CDR2 is FVKESK. The CDR3 runs 15 residues. V lost 3 bases and J 2 bases, leaving 12 bases between the germline ends. CDR3 nucleotides: TGTGCCAGCAGCCATTACAGGCAGTACACAGATACGCAGTATTTT. Amino acids: CASSHYRQYTDTQYF.

The J gene is TRBJ2-5, the V gene TRBV13; TRBD2 agrees at 8 bases. CDR1 and CDR2 from the germline V gene are PRHDT and FYEKMQ (reference sequence). This CDR3 has 17 amino acids. Germline trimming cut 2 bases from V and 3 bases from J; bases unmatched to any gene: 11. The CDR3 is CASSLLVEETSEETQYF. Here the CDR3 DNA reads TGTGCCAGCAGCTTATTGGTCGAGGAGACTAGCGAAGAGACCCAGTACTTC. Variable domain in full (rest from reference TRBV13 and TRBJ2-5): AAGVIQSPRHLIKEKRETATLKCYPIPRHDTVYWYQQGPGQDPQFLISFYEKMQSDKGSIPDRFSAQQFSDYHSELNMSSLELGDSALYFCASSLLVEETSEETQYFGPGTRLLVL.